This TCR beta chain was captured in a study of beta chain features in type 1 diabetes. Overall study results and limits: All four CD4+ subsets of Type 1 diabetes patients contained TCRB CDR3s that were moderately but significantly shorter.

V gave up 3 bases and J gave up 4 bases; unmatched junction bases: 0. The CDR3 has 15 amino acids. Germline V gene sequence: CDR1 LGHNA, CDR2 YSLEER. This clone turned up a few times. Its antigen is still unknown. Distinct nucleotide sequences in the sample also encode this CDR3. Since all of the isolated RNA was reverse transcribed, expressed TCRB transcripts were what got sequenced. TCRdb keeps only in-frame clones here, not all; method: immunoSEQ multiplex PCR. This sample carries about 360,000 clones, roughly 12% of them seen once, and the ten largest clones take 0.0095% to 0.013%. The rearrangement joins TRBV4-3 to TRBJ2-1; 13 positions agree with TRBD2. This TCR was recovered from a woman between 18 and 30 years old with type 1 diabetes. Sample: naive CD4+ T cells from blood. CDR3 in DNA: TGCGCCAGCAGCCAGGGACTAGCGGGGTACAATGAGCAGTTCTTC. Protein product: CASSQGLAGYNEQFF.